The 16 T cell receptor beta chains presented below share a single source sample, sequenced in a study of early T cells in non-severe SARS-CoV-2 infection. TCRdb reprocessed the 5' RACE reads with MiXCR, giving one entry per CDR3 protein. The profile shows about 100,000 distinct CDR3 sequences, roughly 13% of them singletons. The specimen sequenced was whole blood. Receptors originate from an adult who was a healthcare worker with PCR-confirmed SARS-CoV-2 infection or an uninfected control (not recorded which).

This clonotype showed up many times. The genes are TRBV11-2 and TRBJ2-1; D possibly matches TRBD1 or TRBD2 (7 bases each). CDR3 length: 15 amino acids. Trimming stripped 1 base from V and 4 bases from J, with 11 bases between. CDR1 SGHAT and CDR2 FQNNGV come from the germline V gene. CDR3 nucleotide sequence: TGTGCCAGCAGCTTAGCAGGGGGGGGTTACAATGAGCAGTTCTTC. Its protein product is CASSLAGGGYNEQFF.

This clonotype showed up many times. This chain joins TRBV12-3 or TRBV12-4 and TRBJ1-5, with D possibly TRBD1 on 5 matching bases. The CDR3 consists of 12 residues. The V gene lost 7 bases and the J gene lost 3 bases, with 7 bases spanning the gap. Written as DNA, the CDR3 is TGTGCCAGCAACAGGTACAATCAGCCCCAGCATTTT. Translation: CASNRYNQPQHF.

The V gene is TRBV6-5, the J gene TRBJ1-1; D remains unclear. This CDR3 is built from 14 residues. Germline V gives CDR1 MNHEY, CDR2 SVGAGI. The V gene lost 2 bases and the J gene lost 2 bases, with 9 bases spanning the gap. For the CDR3, the DNA is TGTGCCAGCAGTTACCTCCAGACAAACACTGAAGCTTTCTTT. Its translation: CASSYLQTNTEAFF.

This clonotype was observed a handful of times. The chain carries TRBV5-1 and TRBJ1-2; TRBD1 is a possible D gene (6 bases). Per germline, CDR1 SGHRS and CDR2 YFSETQ. The CDR3 has 17 residues. Trimming pared 5 bases from V and 7 bases from J, leaving 27 bases between. The CDR3 nucleotides are TGCGCCAGCAGACTAGCACCCGGGACCCAGGGGAGTCGTGGCTACACCTTC. It encodes CASRLAPGTQGSRGYTF.

This clonotype was observed a handful of times. This rearrangement joins TRBV3-1 to TRBJ2-1, with 10 bases aligning to TRBD2. CDR1 LGHDT and CDR2 YNNKEL come from the germline V gene (reference sequence). The length of the CDR3 is 14 residues. Trimming took 1 base from V and 10 from J; bases not matched to a gene: 4. The CDR3 region is CASSQGETSGEQFF. The CDR3, as DNA: TGTGCCAGCAGCCAAGGGGAGACTAGCGGGGAGCAGTTCTTC.

There are a few counts of this clonotype. The gene calls are TRBV7-3 and TRBJ2-3; 9 bases fit TRBD2. With 3 bases clipped from V and 5 bases from J, the junction kept 12 bases outside the gene matches. The CDR3 sequence is 17 residues long. CDR1 and CDR2 (germline): SGHTA, FQGTGA. This CDR3 is CASSFGNSGSSGDTQYF. Here the CDR3 DNA reads TGTGCCAGCAGCTTTGGGAATAGCGGGAGTTCTGGAGATACGCAGTATTTT. The entire variable domain, with the rest obtained from reference TRBV7-3 and TRBJ2-3, is as follows: GAGVSQTPSNKVTEKGKYVELRCDPISGHTALYWYRQSLGQGPEFLIYFQGTGAADDSGLPNDRFFAVRPEGSVSTLKIQRTERGDSAVYLCASSFGNSGSSGDTQYFGPGTRLTVL.

Ten or more counts support this clonotype. This sequence joins TRBV28 and TRBJ1-1, with D possibly TRBD1 on 5 matching bases. CDR3 length: 10 amino acids. Germline V gene sequence: CDR1 MDHEN, CDR2 SYDVKM. Trimming cost V 6 bases and J 10 bases, with 9 bases left between them. The CDR3 region has the DNA TGTGCCAGCAGCCGGGGGGGAGCTTTCTTT. Translation gives CASSRGGAFF.

Many counts were recorded for this clonotype. This chain links TRBV6-6 with TRBJ1-5; D gene ambiguous. CDR1 and CDR2 (germline): MNHNY, SVGAGI (reference sequence). Trimming cost V 4 bases and J 5 bases, with 6 bases left between them. The CDR3 has 12 amino acids. The CDR3 region has the DNA TGTGCCAGCAGTTTCGGGTATCAGCCCCAGCATTTT. Translating it yields CASSFGYQPQHF.

The chain couples TRBV24-1 to TRBJ2-5; D is perhaps TRBD1 or TRBD2 (5 bases each). Germline loops: CDR1 KGHDR, CDR2 SFDVKD. The CDR3 is 14 amino acids. Trimming cost V 1 base and J 1 base, with 6 bases left between them. CDR3 protein: CATSDFGGQETQYF. Here the CDR3 DNA reads TGTGCCACCAGTGATTTTGGGGGCCAAGAGACCCAGTACTTC.

The genes are TRBV28 and TRBJ1-5; no clear D gene. The V gene's germline CDR1 is MDHEN and CDR2 SYDVKM. V gave up 4 bases and J gave up 4 bases, with 20 bases separating them. This CDR3 has 17 residues. The CDR3 protein is CASSSRSWVGSNQPQHF. CDR3 DNA: TGTGCCAGCAGTTCCCGGTCCTGGGTAGGGTCTAATCAGCCCCAGCATTTT.

In this sample, this clonotype turned up many times. The V and J genes are TRBV11-2 and TRBJ2-7; tentatively, D is TRBD2 (5 bases). CDR3 length: 16 amino acids. Trimming took 2 bases from V and 5 from J, leaving 19 bases between them. CDR1 is SGHAT and CDR2 is FQNNGV in the germline V gene. The CDR3 nucleotides read TGTGCCAGCAGCTTATCCGCGTTGGGGAGCCAGGACGAGCAGTACTTC. It yields the protein CASSLSALGSQDEQYF.

The V call is TRBV20-1, the J call TRBJ2-1; D not resolved. With 4 bases removed from V and 0 bases from J, the gap between germline ends came to 16 bases. The CDR3 length is 16 residues. Germline V CDR1 and CDR2: DFQATT, SNEGSKA (reference sequence). CDR3 sequence reads: CSAIYQASSSYNEQFF. The CDR3 nucleotides are TGCAGTGCTATATACCAGGCTTCAAGCTCCTACAATGAGCAGTTCTTC.

With regard to this clonotype: With a much larger clone just one base away, this may be a read error. This rearrangement joins TRBV7-6 to TRBJ2-3; 7 bases align to TRBD1. V lost 8 bases to trimming and J lost 5 bases; unmatched junction nucleotides: 7. The CDR3 is 13 amino acids. CDR1 is SGHVS and CDR2 is FNYEAQ in the germline V gene. Written as DNA, the CDR3 is TGTGCCAGCTGCCACCCAGGGGGAGATACGCAGTATTTT. It specifies CASCHPGGDTQYF.

This clonotype was found a few times. The chain carries TRBV5-6 and TRBJ2-7; no firm D call. V was shortened by 0 bases and J by 2 bases, with 3 bases between the two germline ends. Germline V lookup: CDR1 SGHDT, CDR2 YYEEEE. The CDR3 covers 12 residues. The CDR3 loop reads CASSLETYEQYF. CDR3 sequence (DNA): TGTGCCAGCAGCTTGGAGACCTACGAGCAGTACTTC.

This clonotype was detected only a few times. CDR3 region: CASSLAVEREQYF. CDR3 bases: TGTGCCAGCAGCTTAGCCGTGGAACGCGAGCAGTACTTC. V gene TRBV7-3 combines with J gene TRBJ2-7; no clear D. The CDR3 has 13 amino acids. CDR1 is SGHTA, CDR2 FQGTGA, per germline. The germline V and J ends were trimmed by 2 bases and 6 bases, with 11 bases remaining between them.

This clonotype was observed a few times. The genes are TRBV6-1 and TRBJ2-3, with TRBD1 identical over 7 bases. Looked up from germline, CDR1 is MNHNS and CDR2 is SASEGT. This CDR3 region has 15 residues. Germline trimming cut 2 bases from V and 2 bases from J; bases unmatched to any gene: 4. CDR3 sequence: CASSELKGATDTQYF. CDR3 in DNA: TGTGCCAGCAGTGAATTAAAGGGGGCCACAGATACGCAGTATTTT.